These 17 T cell receptor beta chains share one sample of origin, sequenced in a study of post-analysis software for immune sequencing data. What these receptors recognize is not known. Presence of unique molecular identifiers characterized the TCR beta cDNA libraries. TCRdb re-derived calls from the PCR reads in MiXCR, one entry per CDR3 protein. The sample holds roughly 800,000 distinct CDR3 sequences, about 27% seen once. Findings and caveats of the study: A few TRBV segments occurring more often in patients than controls included TRBV5-6, TRBV5-1 and TRBV20-1.

Input material: blood. Source of these receptors: a girl aged 10 to 17 with multiple sclerosis.

V is TRBV9 and J is TRBJ1-2, with D tentatively TRBD1 (5 bases). Trimming took 3 bases from V and 1 from J, leaving 16 bases between them. CDR1 is SGDLS, CDR2 YYNGEE, per germline. CDR3 size: 16 residues. For the CDR3, the DNA is TGTGCCAGCAGCGACGGCGGGACGCAAGTTAACTATGGCTACACCTTC. Amino acid sequence: CASSDGGTQVNYGYTF.

CDR3 sequence (DNA): TGCAGCTCAAACATTGGGACAGGGGGCGAAGCTTTCTTT. Its translation is CSSNIGTGGEAFF. V gene TRBV29-1 combines with J gene TRBJ1-1, with 12 bases fitting TRBD1. The junction had 9 bases not matched to a gene; V was cut back by 8 bases and J by 8 bases. The CDR3 totals 13 residues. CDR1 and CDR2 (germline): SQVTM, ANQGSEA. Full variable domain (missing parts from reference TRBV29-1 and TRBJ1-1): SAVISQKPSRDICQRGTSLTIQCQVDSQVTMMFWYRQQPGQSLTLIATANQGSEATYESGFVIDKFPISRPNLTFSTLTVSNMSPEDSSIYLCSSNIGTGGEAFFGQGTRLTVV.

This clonotype has only a few counts. The rearrangement uses TRBV9 and TRBJ1-2, with D perhaps TRBD1 (5 bases). CDR3 length equals 14 residues. In germline, CDR1 is SGDLS, CDR2 YYNGEE. Trimming stripped 7 bases from V and 8 bases from J, with 21 bases between. CDR3 residues: CASSLIGTASGYTF. For the CDR3, the DNA is TGTGCCAGCTCCCTGATCGGGACGGCCTCGGGCTACACCTTC.

Ten or more counts support this clonotype. This rearrangement joins TRBV7-9 to TRBJ2-3; D call uncertain. Germline lookup yields CDR1 SEHNR and CDR2 FQNEAQ (reference sequence). V dropped 1 base and J dropped 2 bases, with 4 bases sitting between them. The CDR3 has 13 amino acids. CDR3 amino acids: CASSLDTTDTQYF. CDR3 DNA sequence: TGTGCCAGCAGCTTAGATACCACAGATACGCAGTATTTT.

V and J are TRBV11-2 and TRBJ2-5; tentatively, D is TRBD1 (5 bases). Germline CDR1 SGHAT, CDR2 FQNNGV. The CDR3 loop spans 14 amino acids. V shed 4 bases and J shed 1 base, with 10 bases lying between them. The chain's CDR3 is CASSSQGFQETQYF. CDR3 DNA: TGTGCCAGCAGCTCGCAGGGCTTCCAAGAGACCCAGTACTTC.

This clonotype appeared many times. The V and J genes are TRBV20-1 and TRBJ2-3; D not certain. V was clipped by 5 bases and J by 4 bases, with 10 bases between them. The CDR3 covers 12 residues. Germline values: CDR1 DFQATT, CDR2 SNEGSKA (reference sequence). The CDR3 is CSARQVSDTQYF. As DNA, the CDR3 is TGCAGTGCTCGGCAGGTTTCAGATACGCAGTATTTT.

V gene TRBV7-6 combines with J gene TRBJ2-3; D is ambiguous. CDR1 SGHVS and CDR2 FNYEAQ come from the germline V gene. V lost 5 bases, J lost 0 bases, and 12 bases lay in between. This CDR3 has 15 amino acids. As DNA, the CDR3 is TGTGCCAGCAGCCAAACAAGGGTCAGCACAGATACGCAGTATTTT. It yields the protein CASSQTRVSTDTQYF.

The genes are TRBV6-6 and TRBJ1-5; D remains ambiguous. V lost 7 bases and J lost 2, with 15 bases in between. From germline, CDR1 is MNHNY and CDR2 SVGAGI (reference sequence). This CDR3 is built from 15 residues. CDR3: CASTDRGMGNQPQHF. CDR3 nucleotide sequence: TGTGCCAGCACCGACCGGGGTATGGGCAATCAGCCCCAGCATTTT.

The chain uses TRBV6-5 and TRBJ2-7, with D tentatively TRBD1 (7 bases). The germline CDR1 and CDR2 sequences are MNHEY and SVGAGI. V lost 6 bases to trimming and J lost 2 bases, with 20 bases between them. The CDR3 spans 16 residues. DNA of the CDR3: TGTGCCAGCAGCCGTGGCGGGACAGAGTTCACCTACGAGCAGTACTTC. It translates to CASSRGGTEFTYEQYF.

The chain has TRBV3-1 and TRBJ1-1; D not resolved. This CDR3 comprises 15 residues. Germline assignment: CDR1 LGHDT and CDR2 YNNKEL (reference sequence). With 5 bases removed from V and 0 bases from J, the gap between germline ends came to 13 bases. CDR3 sequence: CASSESSPMNTEAFF. The CDR3 nucleotides read TGTGCCAGCAGCGAAAGTAGCCCCATGAACACTGAAGCTTTCTTT.

V is TRBV4-1 and J is TRBJ2-7; TRBD1 might be the D (6 bases). The germline V gene has CDR1 MGHRA and CDR2 YSYEKL. The V and J ends lost 1 base and 3 bases respectively, with 13 bases between them. The CDR3 is made up of 15 amino acids. For the CDR3, the DNA is TGCGCCAGCAGCCAAGGTCCGGGACATCTCTACGAGCAGTACTTC. Translated: CASSQGPGHLYEQYF.

V and J are TRBV6-6 and TRBJ2-7; D remains ambiguous. The CDR3 spans 15 residues. CDR1 and CDR2 (germline): MNHNY, SVGAGI (reference sequence). Trimming stripped 6 bases from V and 0 bases from J, with 15 bases between. CDR3 coding DNA: TGTGCCAGCAGCAGCCCTTGGGGTATCTCCTACGAGCAGTACTTC. This codes for CASSSPWGISYEQYF.

The chain uses TRBV5-5 and TRBJ2-5; TRBD2 might be the D (6 bases). The V gene's germline CDR1 is SGHKS and CDR2 YYEKEE (reference sequence). CDR3 size: 13 residues. Trimming left V 7 bases short and J 10 bases short, with 20 bases between. This CDR3 is CASSPSVPEGQYF. Written as DNA, the CDR3 is TGTGCCAGCTCGCCCTCAGTCCCGGAGGGCCAGTACTTC.

V is TRBV29-1 and J is TRBJ1-3; TRBD1 is a possible D gene (6 bases). Germline loops: CDR1 SQVTM, CDR2 ANQGSEA. The CDR3 length is 14 residues. Between the trimmed V and J ends, which lost 4 bases and 1 base, there was a span of 11 bases. The CDR3 DNA reads TGCAGCGTTGGAGGGGGGGCGTCTGGAAACACCATATATTTT. Translation gives CSVGGGASGNTIYF. Variable domain in full (rest from reference TRBV29-1 and TRBJ1-3): SAVISQKPSRDICQRGTSLTIQCQVDSQVTMMFWYRQQPGQSLTLIATANQGSEATYESGFVIDKFPISRPNLTFSTLTVSNMSPEDSSIYLCSVGGGASGNTIYFGEGSWLTVV.

V usage is TRBV12-3 or TRBV12-4 and J usage is TRBJ1-6, with TRBD1 as a possible D gene (5 bases). The CDR3 length is 14 residues. The V end was cut by 2 bases, the J end by 7 bases, with 9 bases between. This CDR3 is CASSLWGMNSPLHF. CDR3 DNA: TGTGCCAGCAGTTTATGGGGGATGAATTCACCCCTCCACTTT.

The V and J genes are TRBV6-5 and TRBJ1-2, with 9 bases matching TRBD1. CDR1 is MNHEY, CDR2 SVGAGI, per germline. The CDR3 consists of 14 residues. V was clipped by 6 bases and J by 8 bases; unmatched bases: 10. The CDR3 sequence: CASSTMGQGWGYTF. CDR3 coding DNA: TGTGCCAGCAGCACGATGGGACAGGGTTGGGGCTACACCTTC.

The rearrangement links TRBV12-3 or TRBV12-4 to TRBJ2-7, with 12 positions matching TRBD2. The trim removed 5 bases at V and 6 bases at J, leaving 11 bases unmatched. CDR3 length equals 16 residues. In DNA form, the CDR3 reads TGTGCCAGCAGTGTCCGACTAGCGGGAGATTGGGCCGAGCAGTACTTC. This sequence encodes CASSVRLAGDWAEQYF.